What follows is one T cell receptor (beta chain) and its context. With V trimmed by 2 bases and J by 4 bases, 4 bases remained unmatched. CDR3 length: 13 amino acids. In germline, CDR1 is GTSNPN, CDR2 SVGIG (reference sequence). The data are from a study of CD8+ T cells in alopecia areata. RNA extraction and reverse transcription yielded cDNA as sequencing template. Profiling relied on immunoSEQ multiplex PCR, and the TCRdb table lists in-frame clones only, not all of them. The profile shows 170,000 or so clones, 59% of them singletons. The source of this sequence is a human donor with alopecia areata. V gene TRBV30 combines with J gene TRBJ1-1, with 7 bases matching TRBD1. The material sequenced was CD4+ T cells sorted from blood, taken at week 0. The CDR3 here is CAWSQQGITEAFF. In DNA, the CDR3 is TGTGCCTGGAGTCAACAGGGGATCACTGAAGCTTTCTTT.